These 23 T cell receptor beta chains came from one sample sequenced in a study of control samples from healthy donors and cancer patients. This table comes from immunoSEQ multiplex PCR, and its TCRdb copy is limited to in-frame clones, with some not included. The repertoire has 65,000 to 90,000 clones, over 75% of them found once; the top ten carry around 18%. What was sequenced was blood. The receptors derive from a man in his fifties in good health.

This clone was counted between two and nine times. The CDR3 is CASSGTGEVGELFF. The CDR3 DNA reads TGCGCCAGCAGCGGGACAGGGGAAGTCGGGGAGCTGTTTTTT. The chain couples TRBV10-2 to TRBJ2-2; 10 nucleotides align to TRBD1. Germline V gene sequence: CDR1 WSHSY, CDR2 SAAADI. The length of the CDR3 is 14 residues. Trimming removed 6 bases from V and 7 bases from J; junction bases left unmatched: 5.

The chain recombines TRBV28 with TRBJ2-7; TRBD1 matches at 7 bases. The germline V gene has CDR1 MDHEN and CDR2 SYDVKM. The CDR3 runs to 12 residues. With 0 bases clipped from V and 12 bases from J, the junction kept 5 bases outside the gene matches. CDR3 protein: CASSLWDRKLYF. CDR3 in DNA: TGTGCCAGCAGTTTATGGGACAGGAAGCTGTACTTC.

The chain combines TRBV18 with TRBJ1-2, with TRBD1 matching 8 bases. V gave up 3 bases and J gave up 3 bases; unmatched junction bases: 3. The CDR3 contains 14 residues. Germline V gene sequence: CDR1 KGHSH, CDR2 LQKENI. This CDR3 reads CASSPGQGYYGYTF. The CDR3 nucleotides read TGTGCCAGCTCACCTGGACAGGGCTACTATGGCTACACCTTC.

Only a few counts were recorded for this clone. The chain links TRBV4-1 to TRBJ1-3, with D uncertain. CDR1 is MGHRA, CDR2 YSYEKL, per germline. The CDR3 totals 15 residues. Trimming took 1 base from V and 2 from J, leaving 9 bases between them. The CDR3 sequence is CASSQAAITGNTIYF. The CDR3 DNA sequence: TGCGCCAGCAGCCAAGCAGCAATAACTGGAAACACCATATATTTT.

The rearrangement joins TRBV25-1 to TRBJ1-1; TRBD1 agrees at 7 bases. The V gene's germline CDR1 is MGHDK and CDR2 SYGVNS. Germline trimming cut 5 bases from V and 1 base from J; bases unmatched to any gene: 1. The length of the CDR3 is 13 residues. CDR3 in amino acids: CASSRQGNTEAFF. CDR3 bases: TGTGCCAGCAGTCGACAGGGGAACACTGAAGCTTTCTTT.

The rearrangement joins TRBV10-3 to TRBJ1-2, with 7 bases lining up with TRBD1. Trimming took 2 bases from V and 5 from J; bases not matched to a gene: 14. This CDR3 has 17 amino acids. Germline assignment: CDR1 ENHRY and CDR2 SYGVKD. Here the CDR3 reads CAISEGTGTDFLYGYTF. CDR3 sequence (DNA): TGTGCCATCAGTGAGGGAACCGGGACAGATTTTTTATATGGCTACACCTTC.

This chain connects TRBV7-9 to TRBJ2-3; 9 bases fit TRBD2. Germline V gene lookup returns CDR1 SEHNR and CDR2 FQNEAQ (reference sequence). The CDR3 totals 15 residues. J gave up 4 bases and V 7 bases, and 9 bases lay outside the gene matches. This CDR3 reads CASIIAGESPDTQYF. CDR3 sequence (DNA): TGTGCCAGCATCATAGCGGGAGAGTCCCCAGATACGCAGTATTTT.

J is TRBJ1-3 and V is TRBV5-4; 7 nucleotides agree with TRBD1. Germline lookup yields CDR1 SGHNT and CDR2 YYREEE (reference sequence). J lost 2 bases, V lost 3 bases, and 8 bases had no gene match. The CDR3 totals 16 residues. The CDR3 coding sequence is TGTGCCAGCAGCTCCGACCTGACAGGGCCTGGAAACACCATATATTTT. Translating it yields CASSSDLTGPGNTIYF.

The chain has TRBV27 and TRBJ2-7; 8 bases are a match to TRBD1. After removal of 2 bases from V and 4 bases from J, the junction contained 4 bases not matched to a gene. This CDR3 spans 14 amino acids. Per germline, CDR1 MNHEY and CDR2 SMNVEV (reference sequence). Here the CDR3 DNA reads TGTGCCAGCAGTTTACGGACAGGGACTTACGAGCAGTACTTC. Translating it yields CASSLRTGTYEQYF.

The rearrangement uses TRBV7-3 and TRBJ2-3; 8 bases align to TRBD1. CDR1 and CDR2 (germline): SGHTA, FQGTGA. V lost 5 bases to trimming and J lost 6 bases; unmatched junction nucleotides: 7. The CDR3 is 14 residues long. The CDR3 spells CASSPDRGIDTQYF. CDR3 in DNA: TGTGCCAGCAGCCCAGACAGGGGTATCGATACGCAGTATTTT.

The V gene is TRBV5-1, the J gene TRBJ2-7; TRBD1 matches 9 bases. Trimming cost V 4 bases and J 6 bases; bases outside gene matches: 8. CDR3 length equals 14 residues. Germline CDR1 and CDR2: SGHRS and YFSETQ. The CDR3 sequence is CASSTGTGTSEQYF. DNA for the CDR3: TGCGCCAGCAGCACCGGGACAGGGACCTCCGAGCAGTACTTC.

The chain links TRBV18 to TRBJ1-1; D not certain. CDR3 length: 15 residues. Germline V gene lookup returns CDR1 KGHSH and CDR2 LQKENI. Trimming removed 2 bases at V and 0 bases at J, with 10 bases between. The CDR3 coding sequence is TGTGCCAGCTCACCAAATGCAGACATGAACACTGAAGCTTTCTTT. This gives the protein CASSPNADMNTEAFF.

This chain links TRBV18 with TRBJ2-3, with 9 bases aligning to TRBD2. V lost 0 bases, J lost 3 bases, and 4 bases stayed unmatched. There are 16 residues in the CDR3. The V gene's germline CDR1 is KGHSH and CDR2 LQKENI. CDR3 residues: CASSPPSSGETDTQYF. The CDR3 DNA follows: TGTGCCAGCTCACCACCGTCTAGCGGGGAGACAGATACGCAGTATTTT.

A few counts support this clone. The chain combines TRBV6-4 with TRBJ2-6, with D possibly being TRBD1 or TRBD2 (5 bases each). This CDR3 has 15 amino acids. With 0 bases removed from V and 2 bases from J, the gap between germline ends came to 5 bases. Per the germline V gene, CDR1 is MRHNA and CDR2 is SNTAGT. The CDR3 spells CASSDSGAGANVLTF. CDR3 nucleotide sequence: TGTGCCAGCAGTGACTCGGGGGCTGGGGCCAACGTCCTGACTTTC.

In DNA, the CDR3 is TGTGCCAGCAGTTACTCCGGGACAAACTACAATGAGCAGTTCTTC. Translation: CASSYSGTNYNEQFF. The rearrangement links TRBV6-5 to TRBJ2-1; possible D gene TRBD1, 6 bases. CDR1 and CDR2 (germline): MNHEY, SVGAGI. This CDR3 contains 15 residues. V lost 0 bases, J lost 3 bases, and 9 bases lay in between.

The V and J genes are TRBV29-1 and TRBJ1-3, with TRBD1 matching 7 bases. The V gene end was trimmed by 6 bases and the J gene end by 7 bases; junction bases not matched to a gene: 9. Germline V gene lookup returns CDR1 SQVTM and CDR2 ANQGSEA. This CDR3 is 13 amino acids long. The CDR3 region has the DNA TGCAGCGTCGCCGATCAGGGGGTCAACACCATATATTTT. It yields the protein CSVADQGVNTIYF.

The V call is TRBV2, the J call TRBJ1-1; D not certain. The germline gives CDR1 SNHLY, CDR2 FYNNEI. The CDR3 is 14 amino acids. Trimming took off 1 base at V and 5 bases at J, with 11 bases between the two ends. CDR3 loop: CASSEEGENTEAFF. As DNA, the CDR3 is TGTGCCAGCAGTGAAGAGGGTGAGAATACTGAAGCTTTCTTT.

J is TRBJ2-5 and V is TRBV10-3; 11 positions agree with TRBD1. This CDR3 spans 15 amino acids. Trimming removed 6 bases from V and 2 bases from J; junction bases left unmatched: 5. Germline V gene sequence: CDR1 ENHRY, CDR2 SYGVKD. The CDR3 nucleotides are TGTGCCATCAGGACCGGGACAGGGGGTCAAGAGACCCAGTACTTC. Its protein product is CAIRTGTGGQETQYF.

The chain is built from TRBV15 and TRBJ2-4; D is possibly TRBD1 (5 bases). The germline V and J ends were trimmed by 0 bases and 8 bases, with 5 bases remaining between them. The CDR3 is 12 amino acids. Germline V CDR1 and CDR2: LNHNV, YYDKDF (reference sequence). The CDR3 loop reads CATSREGDIQYF. The CDR3 DNA sequence: TGTGCCACCAGCAGAGAAGGGGACATTCAGTACTTC.

This chain links TRBV6-1 with TRBJ2-1; 12 positions match TRBD2. V lost 3 bases to trimming and J lost 7 bases; unmatched junction nucleotides: 7. This CDR3 comprises 16 residues. Per the germline V gene, CDR1 is MNHNS and CDR2 is SASEGT. CDR3 sequence: CASSDPTSGRRNEQFF. As DNA, the CDR3 is TGTGCCAGCAGTGACCCAACTAGCGGGAGGAGGAATGAGCAGTTCTTC.

The chain links TRBV7-9 to TRBJ1-3; D is undetermined. The CDR3 is made up of 16 amino acids. V lost 1 base, J lost 0 bases, and 10 bases lay in between. Germline V gives CDR1 SEHNR, CDR2 FQNEAQ (reference sequence). CDR3 in DNA: TGTGCCAGCAGCTTAGGTCCATCTGGCTCTGGAAACACCATATATTTT. Its translation is CASSLGPSGSGNTIYF.

This clone was counted a few times. This sequence joins TRBV6-6 and TRBJ1-2; the D gene is possibly TRBD1 (5 bases). V was cut by 2 bases and J by 2 bases, with 9 bases left in between. CDR1 and CDR2 from the germline V gene are MNHNY and SVGAGI (reference sequence). This CDR3 contains 14 residues. The CDR3 DNA reads TGTGCCAGCAGTTACCCGACAGCAAACTATGGCTACACCTTC. This translates into CASSYPTANYGYTF.

The chain uses TRBV5-6 and TRBJ1-5; D unclear. Trimming took 0 bases from V and 2 from J, leaving 12 bases between them. The length of the CDR3 is 16 residues. The V gene's germline CDR1 is SGHDT and CDR2 YYEEEE. The CDR3 here is CASSLGVGNGNQPQHF. The CDR3, as DNA: TGTGCCAGCAGCTTGGGGGTCGGGAATGGCAATCAGCCCCAGCATTTT.